This T cell receptor beta chain was identified in a study of blood T cell repertoires in COVID-19. For the study at large: COVID-19 samples, acute and convalescent, were from the United States, Italy and Spain.

As originally analysed: It was from reference gene primer amplification that nucleated cell counts were estimated. Measured with immunoSEQ multiplex PCR; TCRdb has only the in-frame clones, and not every one. That table is the source of V, J and clone size, and D and trimming were worked out from the DNA. The data contain 130,000 or so clones, 86% of them singletons. Between the trimmed V and J ends, which lost 5 bases and 5 bases, there was a span of 10 bases. The germline V gene has CDR1 SQVTM and CDR2 ANQGSEA. The CDR3 length is 11 residues. The sequence came from a man aged 40-50 years with acute or convalescent COVID-19. V usage is TRBV29-1 and J usage is TRBJ2-7, with D possibly TRBD1 on 5 matching bases. The specimen sequenced was peripheral blood. The CDR3 reads CSVQGFNEQYF. The CDR3 coding sequence is TGCAGCGTTCAGGGTTTCAACGAGCAGTACTTC.